This T cell receptor (beta chain) was documented in a study of cytomegalovirus exposure and HLA in healthy donors. Notes on the study in general: What a later analysis showed was that several of the most significant clusters appeared linked to common viral pathogens. In a later analysis, V- and J-gene trimming of beta chains associated with a DCLRE1C missense variant, replicated independently. At a 0.05 false discovery rate, a later analysis found 16,951 TCR beta sequences to be associated with HLA alleles.

Notes on this clone: Its antigen is unidentified.

PCR was performed using 60 Vbeta and 13 Jbeta primers. Measured with immunoSEQ multiplex PCR; TCRdb has only the in-frame clones, and not every one. The listing contains more than 85,000 clones. The TCR was taken from a girl between 5 and 17 years old in good health and CMV-seropositive. Sequencing was performed on PBMCs.

CDR3: CASSQNPDTSEKLFF. The CDR3 region has the DNA TGCGCCAGCAGCCAGAATCCGGACACCTCGGAAAAACTGTTTTTT. The chain recombines TRBV4-3 with TRBJ1-4; D possibly corresponds to TRBD1 (5 bases). Germline V gene sequence: CDR1 LGHNA, CDR2 YSLEER. This CDR3 spans 15 amino acids. V shed 3 bases and J shed 8 bases, with 16 bases lying between them.